This T cell receptor beta chain is from a study of Tregs in tolerant kidney transplant recipients. Data came from immunoSEQ multiplex PCR; TCRdb stores just in-frame clones and leaves some out. This table holds some 66,000 clones, roughly 92% found once. The V gene lost 3 bases and the J gene lost 6 bases, with 15 bases spanning the gap. The CDR3 consists of 14 residues. CDR1 and CDR2 (germline): SGHRS, YFSETQ. This clonotype was obtained from a human donor who received a combined kidney and bone marrow transplant. V and J are TRBV5-1 and TRBJ1-2, with a tentative D call TRBD1 (5 bases). The sequencing used CD8+ T cells from blood, collected before the transplant. CDR3 DNA: TGCGCCAGCAGCTCCGGACACCAGCAAAATGGCTACACCTTC. Translated, it gives CASSSGHQQNGYTF.